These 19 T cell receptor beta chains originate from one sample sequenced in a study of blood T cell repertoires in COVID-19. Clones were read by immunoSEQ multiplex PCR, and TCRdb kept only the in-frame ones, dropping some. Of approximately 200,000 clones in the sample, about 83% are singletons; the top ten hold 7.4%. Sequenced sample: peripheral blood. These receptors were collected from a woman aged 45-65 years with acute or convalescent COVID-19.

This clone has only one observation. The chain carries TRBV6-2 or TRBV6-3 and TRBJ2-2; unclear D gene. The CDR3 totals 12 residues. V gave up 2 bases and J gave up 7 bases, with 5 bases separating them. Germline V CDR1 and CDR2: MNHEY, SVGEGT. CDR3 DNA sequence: TGTGCCAGCAGTTACAGAGGCGGGGAGCTGTTTTTT. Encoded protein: CASSYRGGELFF.

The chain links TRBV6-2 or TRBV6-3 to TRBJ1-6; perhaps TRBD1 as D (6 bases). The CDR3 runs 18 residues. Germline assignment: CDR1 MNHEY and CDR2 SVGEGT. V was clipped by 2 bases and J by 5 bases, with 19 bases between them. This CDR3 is CASSYPRRTASNNSPLHF. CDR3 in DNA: TGTGCCAGCAGTTACCCGAGAAGGACAGCTTCTAATAATTCACCCCTCCACTTT.

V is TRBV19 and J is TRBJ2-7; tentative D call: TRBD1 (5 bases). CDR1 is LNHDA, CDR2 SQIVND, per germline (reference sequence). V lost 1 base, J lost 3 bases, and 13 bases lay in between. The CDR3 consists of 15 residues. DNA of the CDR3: TGTGCCAGTAGTATAGCCCCTGGGGCAGACTACGAGCAGTACTTC. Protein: CASSIAPGADYEQYF.

CDR3 sequence (DNA): TGCGCCAGCAGCCAGGGAGGACTAATTAGGGGAAGCGAGCAGTACTTC. The encoded protein is CASSQGGLIRGSEQYF. This chain connects TRBV4-1 to TRBJ2-7; possibly TRBD2 for D (6 bases). The CDR3 runs 16 residues. Germline V CDR1 and CDR2: MGHRA, YSYEKL. The V and J ends lost 3 bases and 6 bases respectively, with 21 bases between them.

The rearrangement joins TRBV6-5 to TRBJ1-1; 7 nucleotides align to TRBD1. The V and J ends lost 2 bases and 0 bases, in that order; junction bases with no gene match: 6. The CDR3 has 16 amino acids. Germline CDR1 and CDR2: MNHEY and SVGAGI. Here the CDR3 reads CASSYTQGSLNTEAFF. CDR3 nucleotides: TGTGCCAGCAGTTACACACAGGGGTCCCTGAACACTGAAGCTTTCTTT.

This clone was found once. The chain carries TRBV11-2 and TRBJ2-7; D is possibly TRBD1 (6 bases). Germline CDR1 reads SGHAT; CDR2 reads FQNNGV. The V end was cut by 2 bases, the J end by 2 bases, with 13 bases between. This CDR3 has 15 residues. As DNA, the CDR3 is TGTGCCAGCAGCTTAACCGGACAGAGTGCCTACGAGCAGTACTTC. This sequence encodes CASSLTGQSAYEQYF.

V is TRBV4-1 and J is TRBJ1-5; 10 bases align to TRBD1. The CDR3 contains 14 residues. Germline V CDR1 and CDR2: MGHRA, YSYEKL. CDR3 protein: CAKRTGGDIQPQHF. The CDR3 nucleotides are TGCGCTAAACGGACAGGGGGAGATATTCAGCCCCAGCATTTT.

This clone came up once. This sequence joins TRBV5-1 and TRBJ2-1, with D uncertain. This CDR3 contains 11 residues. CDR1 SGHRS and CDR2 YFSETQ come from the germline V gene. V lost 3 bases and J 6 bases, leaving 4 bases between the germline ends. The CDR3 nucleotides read TGCGCCAGCAGCTCGGGCAATGAGCAGTTCTTC. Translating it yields CASSSGNEQFF.

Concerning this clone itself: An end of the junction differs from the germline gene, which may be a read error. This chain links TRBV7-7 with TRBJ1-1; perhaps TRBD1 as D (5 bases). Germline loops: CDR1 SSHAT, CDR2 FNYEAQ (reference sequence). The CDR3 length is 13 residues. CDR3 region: CASSQGMNTEAFF. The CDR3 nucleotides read TGTGCTAGCAGCCAGGGAATGAACACTGAAGCTTTCTTT. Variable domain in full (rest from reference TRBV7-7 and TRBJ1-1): GAGVSQSPRYKVTKRGQDVTLRCDPISSHATLYWYQQALGQGPEFLTYFNYEAQPDKSGLPSDRFSAERPEGSISTLTIQRTEQRDSAMYRCASSQGMNTEAFFGQGTRLTVV.

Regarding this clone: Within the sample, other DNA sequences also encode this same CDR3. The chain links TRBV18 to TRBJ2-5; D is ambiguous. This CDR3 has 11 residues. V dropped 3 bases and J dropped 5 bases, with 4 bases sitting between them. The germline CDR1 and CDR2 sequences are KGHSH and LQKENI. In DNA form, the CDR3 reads TGTGCCAGCTCACCGAGCGAGACCCAGTACTTC. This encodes CASSPSETQYF.

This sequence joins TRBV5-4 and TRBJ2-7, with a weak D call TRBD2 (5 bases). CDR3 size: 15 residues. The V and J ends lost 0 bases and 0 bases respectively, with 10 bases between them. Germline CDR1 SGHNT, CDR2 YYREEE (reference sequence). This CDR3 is CASSLAGRSSYEQYF. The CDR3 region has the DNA TGTGCCAGCAGCTTGGCGGGGAGAAGCTCCTACGAGCAGTACTTC.

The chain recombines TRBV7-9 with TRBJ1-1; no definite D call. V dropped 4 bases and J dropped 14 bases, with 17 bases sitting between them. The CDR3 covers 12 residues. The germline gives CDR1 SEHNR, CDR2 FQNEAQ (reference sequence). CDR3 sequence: CASSSQRVKLFF. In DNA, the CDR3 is TGTGCCAGCAGCTCTCAACGCGTTAAGCTGTTCTTT.

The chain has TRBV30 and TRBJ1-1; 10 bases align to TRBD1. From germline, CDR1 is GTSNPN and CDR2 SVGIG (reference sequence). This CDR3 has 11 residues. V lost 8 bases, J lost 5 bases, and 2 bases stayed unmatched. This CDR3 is CAGQGGTEAFF. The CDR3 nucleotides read TGTGCCGGACAGGGGGGGACTGAAGCTTTCTTT.

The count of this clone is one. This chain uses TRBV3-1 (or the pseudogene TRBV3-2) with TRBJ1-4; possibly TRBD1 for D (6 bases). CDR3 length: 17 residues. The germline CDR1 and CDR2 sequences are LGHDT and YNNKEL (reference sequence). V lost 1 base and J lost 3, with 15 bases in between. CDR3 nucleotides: TGTGCCAGCAGCCAAGCCTACAGGGCGGGGGCTAATGAAAAACTGTTTTTT. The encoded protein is CASSQAYRAGANEKLFF.

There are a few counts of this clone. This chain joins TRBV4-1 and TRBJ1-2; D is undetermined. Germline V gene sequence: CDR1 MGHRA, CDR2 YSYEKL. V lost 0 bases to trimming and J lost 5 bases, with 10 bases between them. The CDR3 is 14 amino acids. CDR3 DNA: TGCGCCAGCAGCCAAGAAGTACAGCTATATGGCTACACCTTC. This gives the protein CASSQEVQLYGYTF.

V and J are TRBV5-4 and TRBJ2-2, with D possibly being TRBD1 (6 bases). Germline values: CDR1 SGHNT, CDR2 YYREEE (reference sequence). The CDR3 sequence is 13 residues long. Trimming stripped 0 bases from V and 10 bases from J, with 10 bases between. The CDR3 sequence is CASSLAGAQELFF. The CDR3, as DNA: TGTGCCAGCAGCTTGGCAGGGGCCCAGGAGCTGTTTTTT.

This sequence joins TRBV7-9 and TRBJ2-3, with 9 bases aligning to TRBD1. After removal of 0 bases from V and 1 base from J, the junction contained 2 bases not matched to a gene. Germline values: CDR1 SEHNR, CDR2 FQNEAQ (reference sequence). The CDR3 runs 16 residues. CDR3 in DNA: TGTGCCAGCAGCTTAGCGGGACAGGGAGGCACAGATACGCAGTATTTT. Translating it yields CASSLAGQGGTDTQYF.

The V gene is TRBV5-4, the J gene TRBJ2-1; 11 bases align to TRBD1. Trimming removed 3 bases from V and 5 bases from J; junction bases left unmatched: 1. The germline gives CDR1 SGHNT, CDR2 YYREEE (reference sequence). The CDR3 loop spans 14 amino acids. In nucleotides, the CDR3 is TGTGCCAGCAGCTGGGACAGGGGGAACAATGAGCAGTTCTTC. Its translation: CASSWDRGNNEQFF.

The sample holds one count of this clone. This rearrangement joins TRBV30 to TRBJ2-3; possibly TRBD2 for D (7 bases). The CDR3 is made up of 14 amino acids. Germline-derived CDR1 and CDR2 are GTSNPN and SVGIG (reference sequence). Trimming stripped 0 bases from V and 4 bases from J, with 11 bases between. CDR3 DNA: TGTGCCTGGAGTGTAAAGGGGGGGTCAGATACGCAGTATTTT. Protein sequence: CAWSVKGGSDTQYF.